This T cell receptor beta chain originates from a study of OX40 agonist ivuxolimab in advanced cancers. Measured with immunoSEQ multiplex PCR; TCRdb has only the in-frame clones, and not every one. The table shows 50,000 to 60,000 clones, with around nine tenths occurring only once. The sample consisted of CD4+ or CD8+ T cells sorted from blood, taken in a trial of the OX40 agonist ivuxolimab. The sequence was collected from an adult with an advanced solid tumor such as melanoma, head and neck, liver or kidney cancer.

The CDR3 spells CTSSQEGLAGGPIQETQYF. CDR3 DNA: TGCACCAGCAGCCAGGAGGGACTAGCGGGGGGGCCGATCCAAGAGACCCAGTACTTC. This chain uses TRBV1 with TRBJ2-5; whether TRBD2, the table's D call, matches the DNA was not checked. TRBV1 is a documented pseudogene. This CDR3 has 19 amino acids.